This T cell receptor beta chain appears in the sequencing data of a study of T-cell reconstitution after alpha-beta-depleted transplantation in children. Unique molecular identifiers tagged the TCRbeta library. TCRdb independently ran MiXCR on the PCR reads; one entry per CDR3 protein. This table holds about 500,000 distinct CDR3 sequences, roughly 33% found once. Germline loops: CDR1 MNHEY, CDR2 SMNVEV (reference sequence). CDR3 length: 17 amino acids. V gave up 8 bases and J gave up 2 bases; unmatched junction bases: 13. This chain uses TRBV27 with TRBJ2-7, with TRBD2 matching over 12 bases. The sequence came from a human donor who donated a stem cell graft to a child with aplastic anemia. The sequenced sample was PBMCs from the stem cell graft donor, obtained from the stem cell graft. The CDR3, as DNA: TGTGCCAGCTGCTCGAAAACTAGCGGGAGGACGACCTACGAGCAGTACTTC. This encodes CASCSKTSGRTTYEQYF.